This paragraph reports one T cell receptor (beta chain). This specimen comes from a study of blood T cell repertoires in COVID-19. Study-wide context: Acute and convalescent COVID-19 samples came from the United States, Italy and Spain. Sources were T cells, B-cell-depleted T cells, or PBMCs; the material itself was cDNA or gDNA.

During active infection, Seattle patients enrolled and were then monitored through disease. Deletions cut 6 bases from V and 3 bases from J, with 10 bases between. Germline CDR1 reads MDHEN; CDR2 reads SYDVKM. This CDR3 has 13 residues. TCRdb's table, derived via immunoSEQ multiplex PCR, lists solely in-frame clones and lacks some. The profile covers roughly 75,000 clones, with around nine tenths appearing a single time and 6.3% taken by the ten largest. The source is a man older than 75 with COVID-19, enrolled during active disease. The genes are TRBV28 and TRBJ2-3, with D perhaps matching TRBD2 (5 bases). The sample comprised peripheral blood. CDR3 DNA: TGTGCCAGCAGAGGGCCGGGGACAGATACGCAGTATTTT. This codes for CASRGPGTDTQYF.